The subject of this entry is one T cell receptor beta chain. Its antigen is as yet unknown. Libraries were prepared by immunoSEQ multiplex PCR; TCRdb keeps only in-frame clonotypes and omits some of them. The table lists about 61,000 clones, 70% to 90% of them singletons, with about 2.1% in the top ten. Unstimulated Tregs (CD4+CD25+CD127-) and CD4+CD25- non-Tregs were sorted from PBMCs. The sample originates from a study of Tregs in tolerant kidney transplant recipients. Study results and caveats: Antigen-driven expansion was suggested because donor-specific Tregs expanded more than all Tregs in tolerant patients.

Germline V lookup: CDR1 LNHDA, CDR2 SQIVND (reference sequence). The CDR3 sequence is 12 residues long. V shed 5 bases and J shed 8 bases, with 10 bases lying between them. The sequence came from a human donor who received a combined kidney and bone marrow transplant. The specimen was Tregs from blood, collected before the transplant. The chain has TRBV19 and TRBJ1-5; D unresolved. The CDR3 nucleotides are TGTGCCAGTAGTCCGGGGATGGAGCCCCAGCATTTT. Its translation is CASSPGMEPQHF.